Given below is one TCR beta chain in context. Per the study methods: For nucleated cells, counts were estimated from reference gene primer amplification. TCRdb's table, derived via immunoSEQ multiplex PCR, lists solely in-frame clones and lacks some. That table supplies the V and J calls and clone size; D and trimming were determined from the DNA. The table lists some 70,000 clones, 76% of them singletons. This specimen belongs to a study of blood T cell repertoires in COVID-19. Overall study context: There were acute and convalescent COVID-19 samples, and they came from the United States, Italy and Spain. Nucleic acid was either cDNA or gDNA, and it came from T cells, B-cell-depleted T cells, or PBMCs.

This CDR3 contains 12 residues. The germline CDR1 and CDR2 sequences are SQVTM and ANQGSEA. Trimming pared 7 bases from V and 3 bases from J, leaving 13 bases between. The sequenced sample was peripheral blood. This clonotype was obtained from a man aged 55-75 years with COVID-19, enrolled during active disease. The gene calls are TRBV29-1 and TRBJ2-7; TRBD2 might be the D (6 bases). As DNA, the CDR3 is TGCAGCGGGTGGGACTGGGACTACGAGCAGTACTTC. It is translated as CSGWDWDYEQYF.